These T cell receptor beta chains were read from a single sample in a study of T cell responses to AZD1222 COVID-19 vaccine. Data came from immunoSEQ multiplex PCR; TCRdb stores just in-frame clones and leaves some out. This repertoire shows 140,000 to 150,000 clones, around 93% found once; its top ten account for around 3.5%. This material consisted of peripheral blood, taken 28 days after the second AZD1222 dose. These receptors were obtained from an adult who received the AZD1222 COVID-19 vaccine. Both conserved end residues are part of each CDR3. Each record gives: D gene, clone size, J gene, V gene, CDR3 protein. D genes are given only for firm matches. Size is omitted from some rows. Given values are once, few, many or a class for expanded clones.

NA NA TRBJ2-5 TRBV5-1 CASSATGSQGETQYF
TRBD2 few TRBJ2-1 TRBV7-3 CASSLLGTSGASRYNEQFF
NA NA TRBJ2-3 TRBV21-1 CASMREKRYSSTDTQYF
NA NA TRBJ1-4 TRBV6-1 CASSESGWGEKLFF
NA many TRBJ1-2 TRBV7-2 CASSESMESRYGYTF
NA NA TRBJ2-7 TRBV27 CASSFSGYEQYF
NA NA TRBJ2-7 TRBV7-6 CASSQGVAGVSEQYF
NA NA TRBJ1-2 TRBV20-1 CSASGGEGRGYGYTF
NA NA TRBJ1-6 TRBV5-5 CASRRADYNSPLHF
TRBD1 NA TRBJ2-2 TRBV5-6 CASSPDRADTGELFF
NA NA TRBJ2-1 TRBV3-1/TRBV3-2 CASSRSGGGNEQFF
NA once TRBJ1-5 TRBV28 CASSPSRGFGNQPQHF
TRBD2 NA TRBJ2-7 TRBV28 CASLPGLAAKGYEQYF
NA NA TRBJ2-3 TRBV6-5 CASSWPQGNADTQYF
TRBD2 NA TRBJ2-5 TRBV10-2 CASSEPTSGRQTQYF
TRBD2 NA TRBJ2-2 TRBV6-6 CASSQGLAGKPWFGELFF
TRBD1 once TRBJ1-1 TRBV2 CASSQGENTEAFF
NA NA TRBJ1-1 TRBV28 CASSSPTGQDITFF
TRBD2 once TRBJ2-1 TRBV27 CASREIAGHNEQFF
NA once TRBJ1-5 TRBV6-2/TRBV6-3 CASSGRLLWASGSNQPQHF